Presented here are 28 T cell receptor beta chains from one specimen sequenced in a study of metastatic and nonmetastatic thyroid tumors. Before thyroid surgery, none of the patients had received any treatment. Using MiXCR, TCRdb reanalyzed the PCR reads. The sample has more than 25,000 clones; around a quarter are singletons. Source material: blood. All receptors come from a female donor with papillary thyroid cancer or a benign thyroid nodule (not recorded which). Some clones in this sample may be carry-over from other donors' samples.

The chain has TRBV7-9 and TRBJ2-7; D might be TRBD1 (6 bases). Trimming took 8 bases from V and 2 from J, leaving 19 bases between them. This CDR3 has 15 residues. Germline CDR1 SEHNR, CDR2 FQNEAQ (reference sequence). The CDR3 here is CASAGTNDHPYEQYF. CDR3 DNA sequence: TGTGCCAGCGCCGGGACAAACGATCATCCCTACGAGCAGTACTTC.

This clone was seen at least ten times. This sequence joins TRBV20-1 and TRBJ2-5, with 11 bases aligning to TRBD2. This CDR3 comprises 13 residues. Per germline, CDR1 DFQATT and CDR2 SNEGSKA (reference sequence). Trimming at V came to 7 bases and at J to 4 bases, leaving 5 bases not matched to a gene. CDR3 sequence reads: CSGLLAGGETQYF. CDR3 nucleotide sequence: TGCAGTGGTCTCCTAGCGGGAGGAGAGACCCAGTACTTC.

At least ten counts were recorded for this clone. The chain employs TRBV7-9 and TRBJ2-5; D is possibly TRBD1 or TRBD2 (5 bases each). In germline, CDR1 is SEHNR, CDR2 FQNEAQ (reference sequence). V was shortened by 3 bases and J by 3 bases, with 14 bases between the two germline ends. The CDR3 totals 15 residues. The CDR3 is CASSFSRDVKETQYF. The CDR3 DNA reads TGTGCCAGCAGCTTCTCAAGGGACGTAAAAGAGACCCAGTACTTC.

This chain uses TRBV20-1 with TRBJ1-2; 7 bases line up with TRBD1. V was pared by 5 bases and J by 1 base, with 10 bases of the junction left unmatched. The CDR3 length is 15 residues. CDR1 DFQATT and CDR2 SNEGSKA come from the germline V gene (reference sequence). The CDR3 DNA is TGCAGTGCTCCAGACAGGGCAAGAGATAACTATGGCTACACCTTC. Its protein product is CSAPDRARDNYGYTF.

V gene TRBV11-2 combines with J gene TRBJ2-2, with D unresolved. V was shortened by 5 bases and J by 5 bases, with 18 bases between the two germline ends. This CDR3 has 16 residues. Germline-derived CDR1 and CDR2 are SGHAT and FQNNGV. The CDR3 DNA is TGTGCCAGCAGCCCCCTCGCGAGAGACGGGACCGGGGAGCTGTTTTTT. Protein: CASSPLARDGTGELFF.

In its sample, this clone was seen a few times. This chain uses TRBV20-1 with TRBJ1-2; 8 positions match TRBD1. CDR1 DFQATT and CDR2 SNEGSKA come from the germline V gene (reference sequence). V shed 0 bases, J shed 2 bases, and the junction held 5 bases outside the gene matches. The CDR3 consists of 15 residues. The CDR3 spells CSARDLTGENYGYTF. CDR3 DNA: TGCAGTGCTAGAGATCTGACAGGGGAAAACTATGGCTACACCTTC.

On this clone: This could be a read error, since a much larger clone is one nucleotide away. This sequence joins TRBV9 and TRBJ2-1, with a weak D call TRBD2 (6 bases). Germline values: CDR1 SGDLS, CDR2 YYNGEE. There are 15 residues in the CDR3. Between the trimmed V and J ends, which lost 4 bases and 8 bases, there was a span of 19 bases. The CDR3: CASSLAAGRFDEQFF. The CDR3 bases are TGTGCCAGCAGCTTAGCAGCGGGCCGATTCGATGAGCAGTTCTTC.

Many counts were recorded for this clone. The chain has TRBV11-2 and TRBJ2-1; 7 bases are a match to TRBD2. CDR1 is SGHAT and CDR2 is FQNNGV in the germline V gene. The CDR3 sequence is 17 residues long. J gave up 5 bases and V 0 bases, and 10 bases lay outside the gene matches. The CDR3 nucleotides read TGTGCCAGCAGCTTAGAATCTCGTAGCGGGTTTCACAATGAGCAGTTCTTC. The encoded protein is CASSLESRSGFHNEQFF.

In its sample, this clone was seen a few times. The rearrangement links TRBV15 to TRBJ1-6, with a weak D call TRBD1 (5 bases). The CDR3 is 17 amino acids. V was trimmed by 1 base and J by 4 bases, leaving 14 bases between them. Germline CDR1 LNHNV, CDR2 YYDKDF (reference sequence). CDR3 nucleotides: TGTGCCACCAGCAGAGGTGGACATGGGGCTTATAATTCACCCCTCCACTTT. Protein product: CATSRGGHGAYNSPLHF.

This sequence joins TRBV30 and TRBJ2-7; weak D call: TRBD1 (5 bases). V was pared by 0 bases and J by 7 bases, with 10 bases between. The CDR3 totals 12 residues. Germline V lookup: CDR1 GTSNPN, CDR2 SVGIG (reference sequence). The CDR3 nucleotides are TGTGCCTGGAGTGTACATAGGGGTGAGCAGTACTTC. Translated, it gives CAWSVHRGEQYF.

There are many counts of this clone. The sample holds other DNA sequences that translate to the same CDR3. The chain combines TRBV11-2 with TRBJ2-5; 7 bases are shared with TRBD2. V gave up 1 base and J gave up 4 bases; unmatched junction bases: 3. Germline V gene data show CDR1 as SGHAT and CDR2 as FQNNGV. The CDR3 loop spans 14 amino acids. In DNA, the CDR3 is TGTGCCAGCAGCTTAGGGACTAGTCGAGAGACCCAGTACTTC. Protein product: CASSLGTSRETQYF.

This clone is judged medium-sized (0.01 to 0.1%). The V call is TRBV19, the J call TRBJ1-5; TRBD1 matches 7 bases. CDR1 is LNHDA and CDR2 is SQIVND in the germline V gene (reference sequence). V dropped 3 bases and J dropped 6; count of bases not matched to a gene: 8. CDR3 length: 15 amino acids. CDR3 loop: CASSIGDRAGQPQHF. The DNA of the CDR3 is TGTGCCAGTAGTATCGGAGACAGGGCGGGTCAGCCCCAGCATTTT. The complete variable domain, with remaining parts taken from reference TRBV19 and TRBJ1-5, reads DGGITQSPKYLFRKEGQNVTLSCEQNLNHDAMYWYRQDPGQGLRLIYYSQIVNDFQKGDIAEGYSVSREKKESFPLTVTSAQKNPTAFYLCASSIGDRAGQPQHFGDGTRLSIL.

This clone is labeled as medium-sized. The chain couples TRBV6-1 to TRBJ2-7, with D perhaps matching TRBD2 (7 bases). CDR3 size: 17 residues. V lost 4 bases and J 4 bases, leaving 23 bases between the germline ends. Germline CDR1 reads MNHNS; CDR2 reads SASEGT. CDR3 amino acids: CASSVLYGQGGGYEQYF. The CDR3 nucleotides read TGTGCCAGCAGTGTTTTGTATGGACAAGGGGGGGGGTACGAGCAGTACTTC.

Note on this clone: The junction does not match germline at one end; this may be a read error. The J gene is TRBJ2-1, the V gene TRBV15; 16 nucleotides match TRBD2. The germline CDR1 and CDR2 sequences are LNHNV and YYDKDF (reference sequence). The length of the CDR3 is 20 residues. CDR3 residues: CATSLPPGLAGGPPYNDQFF. The CDR3 bases are TGTGCCACCAGCTTACCCCCGGGACTAGCGGGAGGGCCCCCCTACAATGATCAGTTCTTC.

The CDR3 reads CASSSYRGLDEAFF. The CDR3 coding sequence is TGTGCCAGCAGCTCCTACAGGGGGCTGGATGAAGCTTTCTTT. The V gene is TRBV5-4, the J gene TRBJ1-1; 9 nucleotides line up with TRBD1. CDR3 length equals 14 residues. V shed 3 bases and J 7 bases; nucleotides not matched to a gene: 7. Germline V gene lookup returns CDR1 SGHNT and CDR2 YYREEE (reference sequence).

This clone was seen many times. The chain has TRBV12-3 or TRBV12-4 and TRBJ1-1; D call uncertain. This CDR3 region has 12 residues. Deletions cut 4 bases from V and 5 bases from J, with 8 bases between. CDR3 sequence reads: CASSWGGTEAFF. The CDR3 region has the DNA TGTGCCAGCAGTTGGGGTGGGACTGAAGCTTTCTTT.

By share of the sample, this clone is medium-sized (0.01 to 0.1%). This chain links TRBV27 with TRBJ1-5; D is ambiguous. Germline CDR1 reads MNHEY; CDR2 reads SMNVEV (reference sequence). The CDR3 has 10 residues. V was cut by 7 bases and J by 4 bases, with 2 bases left in between. CDR3 sequence (DNA): TGTGCCAGCACTAATCAGCCCCAGCATTTT. It translates to CASTNQPQHF.

A few counts support this clone. The J gene is TRBJ2-5, the V gene TRBV5-1; D gene ambiguous. V lost 5 bases to trimming and J lost 6 bases, with 23 bases between them. The CDR3 spans 16 residues. The V gene's germline CDR1 is SGHRS and CDR2 YFSETQ. The CDR3 sequence: CASSIPPSVTGKTQYF. The CDR3 region has the DNA TGCGCCAGCAGTATCCCCCCCTCAGTGACGGGTAAGACCCAGTACTTC.

The CDR3 loop reads CASQLGVANEQFF. CDR3 bases: TGTGCCAGTCAACTGGGAGTTGCAAATGAGCAGTTCTTC. The rearrangement uses TRBV27 and TRBJ2-1; TRBD2 might be the D (5 bases). Looked up from germline, CDR1 is MNHEY and CDR2 is SMNVEV (reference sequence). The CDR3 has 13 residues. V dropped 9 bases and J dropped 7 bases, with 16 bases sitting between them.

The chain combines TRBV20-1 with TRBJ2-4; the match to TRBD2 covers 12 bases. CDR1 and CDR2 from the germline V gene are DFQATT and SNEGSKA (reference sequence). The CDR3 has 15 amino acids. V dropped 6 bases and J dropped 4; count of bases not matched to a gene: 7. DNA of the CDR3: TGCAGTGCGGGAGCTAGCGGGAGGGCGAAAAACATTCAGTACTTC. Translation gives CSAGASGRAKNIQYF.

There are many counts of this clone. The chain has TRBV29-1 and TRBJ2-1; maybe TRBD2 (5 bases). The CDR3 consists of 15 residues. With 3 bases removed from V and 4 bases from J, the gap between germline ends came to 16 bases. Germline values: CDR1 SQVTM, CDR2 ANQGSEA. In DNA form, the CDR3 reads TGCAGCGTTGATAGCGTCAGACCAACGTACAATGAGCAGTTCTTC. It codes for CSVDSVRPTYNEQFF.

This clone was counted between two and nine times. The chain links TRBV28 to TRBJ2-7; 7 nucleotides line up with TRBD2. CDR3 length equals 13 residues. V shed 7 bases, J shed 2 bases, and the junction held 5 bases outside the gene matches. From germline, CDR1 is MDHEN and CDR2 SYDVKM. In DNA, the CDR3 is TGTGCCAGCATGACTAGCATGGCCTACGAGCAGTACTTC. Translated, it gives CASMTSMAYEQYF.

In this sample, this clone turned up many times. The chain recombines TRBV29-1 with TRBJ1-1; no clear D. Trimming stripped 1 base from V and 5 bases from J, with 11 bases between. This CDR3 region has 13 residues. Germline CDR1 is SQVTM and CDR2 is ANQGSEA. CDR3 in amino acids: CSVEARMGTEAFF. Here the CDR3 DNA reads TGCAGCGTTGAAGCCAGAATGGGTACTGAAGCTTTCTTT. Full variable domain (missing parts from reference TRBV29-1 and TRBJ1-1): SAVISQKPSRDICQRGTSLTIQCQVDSQVTMMFWYRQQPGQSLTLIATANQGSEATYESGFVIDKFPISRPNLTFSTLTVSNMSPEDSSIYLCSVEARMGTEAFFGQGTRLTVV.

The rearrangement uses TRBV20-1 and TRBJ2-7, with a tentative D call TRBD2 (6 bases). The V gene's germline CDR1 is DFQATT and CDR2 SNEGSKA (reference sequence). This CDR3 is built from 14 residues. Between the trimmed V and J ends, which lost 0 bases and 3 bases, there was a span of 12 bases. CDR3 sequence reads: CSARDRAGYYEQYF. The CDR3 region has the DNA TGCAGTGCTAGAGACCGAGCGGGTTACTACGAGCAGTACTTC.

This chain joins TRBV19 and TRBJ1-1; weak D call: TRBD1 (5 bases). The germline V and J ends were trimmed by 2 bases and 3 bases, with 13 bases remaining between them. The CDR3 is made up of 15 amino acids. Germline CDR1 and CDR2: LNHDA and SQIVND (reference sequence). The CDR3 DNA reads TGTGCCAGTAGTATAAGGCTCTGGGGCGACACTGAAGCTTTCTTT. It codes for CASSIRLWGDTEAFF.

The table lists this clone with many counts. The V and J genes are TRBV29-1 and TRBJ1-3; 7 bases line up with TRBD1. CDR3 length: 14 residues. Per germline, CDR1 SQVTM and CDR2 ANQGSEA. The V and J ends lost 6 bases and 4 bases, in that order; junction bases with no gene match: 9. The CDR3 DNA is TGCAGCGTCCGGGACAGTTTTTCCGGAAACACCATATATTTT. Protein sequence: CSVRDSFSGNTIYF.

This clone has a single count. The chain carries TRBV7-9 and TRBJ2-5; D tentatively reads TRBD1 or TRBD2 (6 bases each). The CDR3 runs to 13 residues. Germline CDR1 is SEHNR and CDR2 is FQNEAQ (reference sequence). V lost 6 bases and J 5 bases, leaving 13 bases between the germline ends. The CDR3 nucleotides read TGTGCCAGCAGAGGGGGGAATTGGGAGACCCAGTACTTC. Translating gives CASRGGNWETQYF. The full variable domain, rest sourced from reference TRBV7-9 and TRBJ2-5, is DTGVSQNPRHKITKRGQNVTFRCDPISEHNRLYWYRQTLGQGPEFLTYFQNEAQLEKSRLLSDRFSAERPKGSFSTLEIQRTEQGDSAMYLCASRGGNWETQYFGPGTRLLVL.

This sequence joins TRBV4-3 and TRBJ1-5; perhaps TRBD1 as D (5 bases). CDR1 and CDR2 from the germline V gene are LGHNA and YSLEER. V was trimmed by 0 bases and J by 5 bases, leaving 11 bases between them. This CDR3 has 15 residues. CDR3 sequence: CASSQDSTVHQPQHF. The CDR3 region has the DNA TGCGCCAGCAGCCAAGATTCGACAGTGCATCAGCCCCAGCATTTT.